This T cell receptor beta chain appears in the sequencing data of a study of CD8 T cells in Susac syndrome. The authors reverse transcribed roughly 0.5 to 1 ug RNA with random hexamers. A single record per CDR3 protein comes from TCRdb applying MiXCR to the immunoSEQ multiplex PCR reads. The sample has 100,000 to 150,000 distinct CDR3 sequences, 85% to 95% seen once. General observations from the study: The study's TCR sequencing and HLA analysis covered a relatively small number of individuals, and the study acknowledged this.

TCR beta sequences were obtained from blood CD8+ and CD4+ T cells. This CDR3 has 15 residues. V was clipped by 10 bases and J by 1 base, with 17 bases between them. Germline V lookup: CDR1 MNHEY, CDR2 SVGAGI. On this clonotype: Its antigen is unidentified.

This TCR was sampled from a human donor in good health. The chain uses TRBV6-5 and TRBJ2-1; weak D call: TRBD2 (6 bases). Material for sequencing was CD4+ T cells from PBMCs. The CDR3 region is CATRLASGSYNEQFF. CDR3 DNA sequence: TGTGCCACCCGTCTAGCGTCCGGTTCCTACAATGAGCAGTTCTTC.